This record looks at one T cell receptor beta chain sequence and its context. Its antigen is currently unknown. The germline V gene has CDR1 LNHNV and CDR2 YYDKDF (reference sequence). The CDR3 spans 16 residues. The V segment lost 7 bases and the J segment 2 bases; nucleotides outside the gene matches: 11. The source of the sample is a study of cytomegalovirus exposure and HLA in healthy donors. Study at large: Among the 398 genotyped donors, about 81% were placed in the Caucasian-associated ancestry cluster. Points from the study as a whole: By HLA locus, TCR association rates varied in a later analysis, with DRB1 showing the most and HLA-C the fewest.

13 Jbeta primers and 60 Vbeta primers were used for the PCR. Assay used: immunoSEQ multiplex PCR; TCRdb lists only in-frame clones, some missing. Among more than 100,000 clones, around 80% were seen once, and the ten largest hold under 2.5%. The receptor comes from a man aged 25-40 years in good health and CMV-seronegative. Sequencing was carried out using PBMCs. V gene TRBV15 combines with J gene TRBJ2-3, with 8 bases that match TRBD1. CDR3 sequence (DNA): TGTGCCACCACCTTACAGGGGGGACAGTTCACAGATACGCAGTATTTT. Its protein product is CATTLQGGQFTDTQYF.